Below are 14 T cell receptor beta chains sequenced from a single sample in a study of CD4 T cells in relation to SARS-CoV-2 and coronaviruses. Profiling relied on immunoSEQ multiplex PCR, and the TCRdb table lists in-frame clones only, not all of them. The sample consists of over 35,000 clones, more than 60% of them appearing once. These TCRs' antigens remain unknown. The source material was memory CD4+ T cells from PBMCs, cultured in vitro. The origin of the receptors is an adult with COVID-19.

The V and J genes are TRBV20-1 and TRBJ2-5; D gene uncertain. The V gene lost 3 bases and the J gene lost 7 bases, with 6 bases spanning the gap. CDR3 length: 10 residues. Germline V gives CDR1 DFQATT, CDR2 SNEGSKA (reference sequence). CDR3 protein: CSASGGTQYF. In nucleotides, the CDR3 is TGCAGTGCTAGCGGTGGGACCCAGTACTTC.

V gene TRBV5-1 combines with J gene TRBJ2-5; tentatively, D is TRBD2 (5 bases). Trimming cost V 4 bases and J 5 bases, with 21 bases left between them. Germline lookup yields CDR1 SGHRS and CDR2 YFSETQ. CDR3 size: 16 residues. The CDR3 spells CASSLVGRARGETQYF. In nucleotides, the CDR3 is TGCGCCAGCAGCCTCGTAGGGCGGGCCCGAGGGGAGACCCAGTACTTC.

V and J are TRBV9 and TRBJ1-5; no reliable D call. Germline loops: CDR1 SGDLS, CDR2 YYNGEE. The length of the CDR3 is 13 residues. Between the trimmed V and J ends, which lost 0 bases and 5 bases, there was a span of 6 bases. The CDR3 nucleotides read TGTGCCAGCAGCGTAGGCTGGGATCAGCCCCAGCATTTT. Translating it yields CASSVGWDQPQHF.

This clone was found a few times. The chain recombines TRBV28 with TRBJ2-7, with 9 bases lining up with TRBD1. The junction had 10 bases not matched to a gene; V was cut back by 5 bases and J by 2 bases. CDR1 is MDHEN, CDR2 SYDVKM, per germline. This CDR3 comprises 16 residues. CDR3 sequence (DNA): TGTGCCAGCAGTCTATACCCGGGACAGGGCGCCTACGAGCAGTACTTC. Its protein is CASSLYPGQGAYEQYF.

This clone was found a few times. The rearrangement links TRBV28 to TRBJ2-1; TRBD2 aligns across 13 bases. This CDR3 has 14 amino acids. After removal of 7 bases from V and 9 bases from J, the junction contained 6 bases not matched to a gene. Germline V gene data show CDR1 as MDHEN and CDR2 as SYDVKM. The DNA for the CDR3 is TGTGCCAGCACATGGACTAGCGGGAGCGTTGAGCAGTTCTTC. Residues: CASTWTSGSVEQFF. Using reference TRBV28 and TRBJ2-1 for the parts outside the CDR3, the full variable domain is DVKVTQSSRYLVKRTGEKVFLECVQDMDHENMFWYRQDPGLGLRLIYFSYDVKMKEKGDIPEGYSVSREKKERFSLILESASTNQTSMYLCASTWTSGSVEQFFGPGTRLTVL.

The chain recombines TRBV28 with TRBJ1-5; D ambiguous. The CDR3 spans 15 residues. V was clipped by 0 bases and J by 4 bases, with 10 bases between them. CDR1 is MDHEN and CDR2 is SYDVKM in the germline V gene. CDR3 sequence (DNA): TGTGCCAGCAGTTTATGGGACCGCTTGAATCAGCCCCAGCATTTT. Its translation is CASSLWDRLNQPQHF.

CDR3 sequence: CASSLGQRTIYF. The CDR3 coding sequence is TGTGCCAGCAGCTTGGGCCAGAGAACCATATATTTT. The chain employs TRBV5-6 and TRBJ1-3; D not certain. Trimming shortened V by 0 bases and J by 10 bases, and 8 bases separated the two germline ends. This CDR3 is built from 12 residues. CDR1 and CDR2 (germline): SGHDT, YYEEEE.

This chain joins TRBV7-2 and TRBJ2-7; tentatively, D is TRBD1 (6 bases). The V and J ends lost 2 bases and 3 bases respectively, with 14 bases between them. The CDR3 is 15 residues long. Germline V gene data show CDR1 as SGHTA and CDR2 as FQGNSA. CDR3 region: CASSLSKGVGYEQYF. Here the CDR3 DNA reads TGTGCCAGCAGCTTATCTAAGGGGGTGGGCTACGAGCAGTACTTC.

CDR3 region: CASSPTGNGMNTEAFF. CDR3 DNA: TGTGCCAGCTCACCAACAGGGAATGGGATGAACACTGAAGCTTTCTTT. The chain carries TRBV18 and TRBJ1-1, with D tentatively TRBD1 (6 bases). The CDR3 totals 16 residues. The germline CDR1 and CDR2 sequences are KGHSH and LQKENI. Trimming took off 2 bases at V and 0 bases at J, with 13 bases between the two ends.

V and J are TRBV30 and TRBJ2-5; 13 nucleotides match TRBD2. CDR3 length equals 15 residues. Trimming at V came to 5 bases and at J to 5 bases, leaving 8 bases not matched to a gene. Germline V gene lookup returns CDR1 GTSNPN and CDR2 SVGIG (reference sequence). CDR3 sequence (DNA): TGTGCCTGGGAACAGGGACTAGCGGGATCGGAGACCCAGTACTTC. Translated, it gives CAWEQGLAGSETQYF.

V and J are TRBV11-2 and TRBJ2-1; the match to TRBD2 covers 11 bases. Germline V gives CDR1 SGHAT, CDR2 FQNNGV. CDR3 length: 16 amino acids. Trimming removed 3 bases from V and 7 bases from J; junction bases left unmatched: 8. CDR3 DNA sequence: TGTGCCAGCAGCTTTCGCCTAGCGGGAGGACAAAATGAGCAGTTCTTC. It yields the protein CASSFRLAGGQNEQFF. The variable domain in full, with the rest retrieved from reference TRBV11-2 and TRBJ2-1, is EAGVAQSPRYKIIEKRQSVAFWCNPISGHATLYWYQQILGQGPKLLIQFQNNGVVDDSQLPKDRFSAERLKGVDSTLKIQPAKLEDSAVYLCASSFRLAGGQNEQFFGPGTRLTVL.

This clone was observed a single time. The V and J genes are TRBV5-1 and TRBJ2-1; TRBD2 aligns across 7 bases. Germline V lookup: CDR1 SGHRS, CDR2 YFSETQ. Trimming took 1 base from V and 8 from J; bases not matched to a gene: 15. The CDR3 is 17 residues long. In DNA form, the CDR3 reads TGCGCCAGCAGCTTGTTGCGCGGGAGTGGGGAGGTCGATGAGCAGTTCTTC. Translated: CASSLLRGSGEVDEQFF.

V gene TRBV18 combines with J gene TRBJ2-3; perhaps TRBD1 as D (6 bases). This CDR3 spans 14 amino acids. Germline-derived CDR1 and CDR2 are KGHSH and LQKENI. V lost 1 base to trimming and J lost 2 bases, with 7 bases between them. CDR3 DNA sequence: TGTGCCAGCTCACCACGGACAGCCACAGATACGCAGTATTTT. Its protein is CASSPRTATDTQYF.

V and J are TRBV3-1 (or the pseudogene TRBV3-2) and TRBJ2-2, with D hard to call. The CDR3 contains 18 residues. V lost 0 bases, J lost 5 bases, and 19 bases lay in between. Germline assignment: CDR1 LGHDT and CDR2 YNNKEL (reference sequence). CDR3 bases: TGTGCCAGCAGCCAAGATATGATTGTACAAAGAAGTACCGGGGAGCTGTTTTTT. This encodes CASSQDMIVQRSTGELFF.